This TCR beta chain emerged from a study of OX40 agonist ivuxolimab in advanced cancers. Study in general: The study gave patients intravenous ivuxolimab at 0.01 to 10 mg/kg every 2 weeks.

Study results and limitations: Certain nonresponding patients likewise had low normalized T-cell clonal expansion.

Some clones are missing from TCRdb's copy, which holds only in-frame ones; the method was immunoSEQ multiplex PCR. The table includes about 73,000 clones, roughly 90% detected once. Germline lookup yields CDR1 MNHNY and CDR2 SVGAGI (reference sequence). The CDR3 consists of 15 residues. The germline V and J ends were trimmed by 5 bases and 4 bases, with 16 bases remaining between them. As to this clone: Its antigen is currently unknown.

The sequence derives from an adult with an advanced solid tumor such as melanoma, head and neck, liver or kidney cancer. This specimen consisted of CD4+ or CD8+ T cells sorted from blood, obtained in a trial of the OX40 agonist ivuxolimab. The chain employs TRBV6-6 and TRBJ2-3; perhaps D is TRBD1 or TRBD2 (6 bases each). The CDR3 DNA reads as TGTGCCAGCAGTAGACCGGGGGCGAGGCCAGATACGCAGTATTTT. Its protein product is CASSRPGARPDTQYF.